These T cell receptor beta chains were read from a single sample in a study of blood T cell repertoires in COVID-19. The method was immunoSEQ multiplex PCR; TCRdb's version includes in-frame clones alone and lacks a portion of them. This table holds over 100,000 clones, approximately 83% found once. The material sequenced was peripheral blood. The receptors were gathered from a woman in her seventies with acute or convalescent COVID-19. Each CDR3 is given with its conserved first and last residue. D genes are given only for firm matches. A row's size may be missing; if present it is once, few, many or a size class.

v_gene	len	d_gene	j_gene	abundance	CDR3nt	CDR3aa
TRBV30	15	NA	TRBJ2-1	NA	TGTGCCTGGAGTGTACTAGTGCGGGAAGGCAATGAGCAGTTCTTC	CAWSVLVREGNEQFF
TRBV5-6	13	NA	TRBJ1-2	NA	TGTGCCAGCAGCGTCCAGGGGATGGCTGGCTACACCTTC	CASSVQGMAGYTF
TRBV10-3	14	TRBD2	TRBJ2-7	NA	TGTGCCATCAGTGTCGGACTAGCGGGAGGCGAGCAGTACTTC	CAISVGLAGGEQYF
TRBV11-2	16	TRBD2	TRBJ2-1	NA	TGTGCCAGCAGCCAGGGACTAGCGGACTCCTACAATGAGCAGTTCTTC	CASSQGLADSYNEQFF
TRBV19	17	TRBD1	TRBJ2-2	NA	TGTGCCAGTAGTGACCGCATCCGGGACAGGGGGATCGGGGAGCTGTTTTTT	CASSDRIRDRGIGELFF
TRBV18	19	TRBD2	TRBJ2-1	NA	TGTGCCAGCTCACCACTCGCGGGAGGCTCCGGGGCTCCTTACAATGAGCAGTTCTTC	CASSPLAGGSGAPYNEQFF
TRBV24-1	17	NA	TRBJ1-3	once	TGTGCCACCAGTGATTTTGCGGGGGTGGTCTCTGGAAACACCATATATTTT	CATSDFAGVVSGNTIYF
TRBV9	17	TRBD2	TRBJ2-2	NA	TGTGCCAGCAGCGTAGGGGTTGTAGCGGGAGCGAACGGGGAGCTGTTTTTT	CASSVGVVAGANGELFF
TRBV7-2	16	TRBD1	TRBJ2-1	NA	TGTGCCAGCAGCTCTCGGACAGGGGGCGCTTACAATGAGCAGTTCTTC	CASSSRTGGAYNEQFF
TRBV5-4	14	NA	TRBJ2-3	NA	TGTGCCAGCAGCTTGACAGGGATTGTAGATACGCAGTATTTT	CASSLTGIVDTQYF
TRBV5-1	12	TRBD1	TRBJ1-2	NA	TGCGCCAGCAGCTTTACAGGGGAAGGCTACACCTTC	CASSFTGEGYTF
TRBV4-2	14	NA	TRBJ1-2	NA	TGTGCCAGCAGCCAAGTGGGGACAAACTATGGCTACACCTTC	CASSQVGTNYGYTF
TRBV7-3	13	TRBD1	TRBJ1-2	NA	TGTGCCAGCAGCTACGACAGGGGGCAAGGCTACACCTTC	CASSYDRGQGYTF
TRBV7-2	14	NA	TRBJ1-4	NA	TGTGCCAGCAGCCCTGGGGTTCGGGGTGAAAAACTGTTTTTT	CASSPGVRGEKLFF
TRBV19	15	NA	TRBJ1-3	few	TGTGCCAGTAGCACGGGAGGGGGCTCTGGAAACACCATATATTTT	CASSTGGGSGNTIYF
TRBV19	12	TRBD2	TRBJ2-5	NA	TGTGCCGCGGGAGGGCCGCGCTCGACCCAGTACTTC	CAAGGPRSTQYF
TRBV2	13	NA	TRBJ1-5	NA	TGTGCCACCTCTGGAACAGCCAATCAGCCCCAGCATTTT	CATSGTANQPQHF
TRBV4-1	15	TRBD1	TRBJ2-3	NA	TGCGCCAGCAGCCAAGGACAGGGAAACACAGATACGCAGTATTTT	CASSQGQGNTDTQYF
TRBV6-1	16	NA	TRBJ1-1	NA	TGTGCCAGCAGTGAGTTACGGGGTATGGTGAGCACTGAAGCTTTCTTT	CASSELRGMVSTEAFF
TRBV7-9	14	NA	TRBJ2-1	NA	TGTGCCAGCAGCTTAGTGGCAGCCTACAATGAGCAGTTCTTC	CASSLVAAYNEQFF
TRBV25-1	12	NA	TRBJ1-2	NA	TGTGCCAGCAGTGAACTCGGCTATGGCTACACCTTC	CASSELGYGYTF
TRBV19	15	TRBD1	TRBJ1-5	NA	TGTGCCAGTAGTGTACAGGGGCTTAGCAATCAGCCCCAGCATTTT	CASSVQGLSNQPQHF